This section outlines one T cell receptor (beta chain) sequence together with its context. The data were produced by immunoSEQ multiplex PCR, yet TCRdb's version contains in-frame clones alone and is incomplete. The repertoire holds 65,000 to 80,000 clones, with 92% as singletons. CDR3 length: 12 residues. V was clipped by 3 bases and J by 7 bases, with 6 bases between them. Germline CDR1 is MNHNS and CDR2 is SASEGT. The source of the sample is a study of technical replicates of blood from several donors. The receptor was isolated from a human donor in good health. The chain combines TRBV6-1 with TRBJ1-4, with D perhaps TRBD1 (5 bases). Sequencing was done on a sample of T cells isolated from PBMCs. For the CDR3, the DNA is TGTGCCAGCAGTGACAGGGTTGAAAAACTGTTTTTT. This codes for CASSDRVEKLFF.